What follows describes a single TCR beta chain. This same CDR3 is encoded by further DNA sequences in the sample. The data derive from a study of Ad26.COV2.S vaccination and SARS-CoV-2 variants. Using immunoSEQ multiplex PCR, the repertoire was profiled, and TCRdb retains in-frame clones only, with some absent. Found here are hundreds of thousands of clones, about 92% of them singletons; the top ten hold approximately 1.7%. Specified treatment: approximately 18 received Ad26.COV2.S at low or high dose, single or two shots; about 5 received placebo; per-sample allocation not given. Sampling took place 63 days after the first vaccine or placebo injection. Whoever gave the sample was an adult aged 18-55 years in Boston. Germline CDR1 is SGHTA and CDR2 is FQGNSA. There are 17 residues in the CDR3. J lost 4 bases, V lost 5 bases, and 9 bases had no gene match.

The genes are TRBV7-2 and TRBJ2-2, with 11 positions matching TRBD2. The sequence was collected from a person between 18 and 60 years old who received the Ad26.COV2.S COVID-19 vaccine or a placebo. The sample in question was peripheral blood, obtained in a trial of Ad26.COV2.S vaccine versus placebo. The CDR3 region is CASSPIAGGRGTGELFF. CDR3 nucleotides: TGTGCCAGCAGCCCGATAGCGGGGGGGCGGGGCACCGGGGAGCTGTTTTTT.